This TCR beta chain appears in the sequencing data of a study of T cell changes during pregnancy in multiple sclerosis (dated by TCRdb to the late 2010s). In terms of the full investigation: The study examined how the T cell repertoire changed over the course of pregnancy in women with multiple sclerosis.

Deletion took 2 bases off V and 3 bases off J, with a span of 8 bases between the germline ends. The germline V gene specifies ENHRY as CDR1 and SYGVKD as CDR2. The CDR3 spans 13 residues, from the cysteine through the phenylalanine. This entry keeps only the CDR3 DNA: 39 bases, framed from base 1. In regard to this clone: Its antigen specificity is not known. Base quality data are lacking; no much larger clone is found one base away.

Library method: the immunoSEQ multiplex PCR assay. Drawn from immuneACCESS, this table holds only the in-frame rearrangements with V and J called that TCRdb kept. Clones are partly lost; checked studies trace under half to an unresolved V gene and leave the rest unexplained. The sample table contains 12,000 or so clones; only one count was recorded for about 85% of them. About 15% of the sample is in the top ten clones. The receptor comes from a female donor in good health, enrolled as a control in a pregnancy study. The rearranged segments are TRBV10-3 and TRBJ2-7; a weak D assignment points to TRBD2 (5 bases agree). Sequencing was performed on CD8+ T cells from peripheral blood mononuclear cells, taken in the second trimester of pregnancy. The DNA is TGTGCCATCAGTGAGGACGGACTCTACGAGCAGTACTTC. It codes for CAISEDGLYEQYF.